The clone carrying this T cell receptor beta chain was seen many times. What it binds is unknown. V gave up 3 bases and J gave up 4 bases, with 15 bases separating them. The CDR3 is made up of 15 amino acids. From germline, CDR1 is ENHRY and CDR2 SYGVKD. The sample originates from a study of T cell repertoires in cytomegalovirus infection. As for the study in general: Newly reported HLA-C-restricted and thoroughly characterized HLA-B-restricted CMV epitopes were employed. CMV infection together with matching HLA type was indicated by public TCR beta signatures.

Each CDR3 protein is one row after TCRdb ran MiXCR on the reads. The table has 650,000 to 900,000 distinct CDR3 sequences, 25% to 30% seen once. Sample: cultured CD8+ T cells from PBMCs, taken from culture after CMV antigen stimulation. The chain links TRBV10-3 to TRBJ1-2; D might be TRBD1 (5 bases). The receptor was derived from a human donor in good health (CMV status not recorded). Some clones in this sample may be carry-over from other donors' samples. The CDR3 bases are TGTGCCATCAGTGAAGTAGTCGGGACCATCTATGGCTACACCTTC. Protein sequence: CAISEVVGTIYGYTF.